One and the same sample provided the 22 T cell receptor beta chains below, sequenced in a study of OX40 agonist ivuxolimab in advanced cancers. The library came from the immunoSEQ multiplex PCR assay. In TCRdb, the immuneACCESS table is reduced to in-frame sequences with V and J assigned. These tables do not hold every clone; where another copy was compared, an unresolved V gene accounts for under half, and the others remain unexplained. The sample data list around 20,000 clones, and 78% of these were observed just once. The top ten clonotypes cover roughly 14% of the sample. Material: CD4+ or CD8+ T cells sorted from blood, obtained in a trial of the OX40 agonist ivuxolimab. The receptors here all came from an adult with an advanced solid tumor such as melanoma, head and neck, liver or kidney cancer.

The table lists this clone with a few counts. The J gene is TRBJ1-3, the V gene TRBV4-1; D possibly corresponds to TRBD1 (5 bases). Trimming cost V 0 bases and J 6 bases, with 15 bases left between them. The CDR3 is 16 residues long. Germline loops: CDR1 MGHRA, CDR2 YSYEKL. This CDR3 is CASSQEPASGTNTIYF. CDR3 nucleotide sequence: TGCGCCAGCAGCCAAGAACCGGCTTCTGGGACAAACACCATATATTTT.

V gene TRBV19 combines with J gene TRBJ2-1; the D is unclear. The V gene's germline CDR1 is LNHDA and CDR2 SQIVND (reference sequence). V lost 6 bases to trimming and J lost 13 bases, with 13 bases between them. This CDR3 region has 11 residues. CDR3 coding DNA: TGTGCCAGTAGCCCCGGACCGTTCCAGTTCTTC. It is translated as CASSPGPFQFF.

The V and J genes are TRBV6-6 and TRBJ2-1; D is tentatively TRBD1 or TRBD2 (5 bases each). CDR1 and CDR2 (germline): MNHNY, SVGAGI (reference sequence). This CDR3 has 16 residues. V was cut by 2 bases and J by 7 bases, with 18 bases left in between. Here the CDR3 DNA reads TGTGCCAGCAGTTACCCGGGGCCACGACAGACGAATGAGCAGTTCTTC. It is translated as CASSYPGPRQTNEQFF.

CDR3 loop: CASSRQGRETQYF. CDR3 sequence (DNA): TGTGCCAGCAGCCGACAGGGACGGGAGACCCAGTACTTC. This chain uses TRBV7-9 with TRBJ2-5; 7 nucleotides line up with TRBD1. CDR3 length: 13 residues. The V and J ends lost 5 bases and 5 bases, in that order; junction bases with no gene match: 5. CDR1 is SEHNR, CDR2 FQNEAQ, per germline (reference sequence).

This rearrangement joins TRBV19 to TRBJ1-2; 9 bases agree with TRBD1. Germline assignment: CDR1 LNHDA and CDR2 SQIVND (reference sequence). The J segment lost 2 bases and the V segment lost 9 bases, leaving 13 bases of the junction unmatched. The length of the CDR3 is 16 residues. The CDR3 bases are TGTGCCAGCGGATCGACAGGGGGAACCCCAAACTATGGCTACACCTTC. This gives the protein CASGSTGGTPNYGYTF.

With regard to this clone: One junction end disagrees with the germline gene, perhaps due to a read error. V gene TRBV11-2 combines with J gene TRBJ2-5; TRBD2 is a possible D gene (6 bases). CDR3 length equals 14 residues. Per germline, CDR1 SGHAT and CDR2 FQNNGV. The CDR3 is CASRRDGSIEIQYF. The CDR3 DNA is TGTGCCAGCCGGCGGGACGGGAGCATAGAGATCCAGTACTTC. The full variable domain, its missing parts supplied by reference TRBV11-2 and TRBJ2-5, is EAGVAQSPRYKIIEKRQSVAFWCNPISGHATLYWYQQILGQGPKLLIQFQNNGVVDDSQLPKDRFSAERLKGVDSTLKIQPAKLEDSAVYLCASRRDGSIEIQYFGPGTRLLVL.

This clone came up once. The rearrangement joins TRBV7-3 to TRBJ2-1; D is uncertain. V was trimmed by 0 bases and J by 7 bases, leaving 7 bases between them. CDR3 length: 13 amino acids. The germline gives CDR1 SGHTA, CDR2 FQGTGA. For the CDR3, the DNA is TGTGCCAGCAGCTTAACGGGATTAAATGAGCAGTTCTTC. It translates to CASSLTGLNEQFF.

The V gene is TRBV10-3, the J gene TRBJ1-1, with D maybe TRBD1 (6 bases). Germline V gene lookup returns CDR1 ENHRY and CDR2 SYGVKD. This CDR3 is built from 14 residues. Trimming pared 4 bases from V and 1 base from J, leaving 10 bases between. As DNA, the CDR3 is TGTGCCATCAGTGCACCGGGACAGAACACTGAAGCTTTCTTT. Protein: CAISAPGQNTEAFF.

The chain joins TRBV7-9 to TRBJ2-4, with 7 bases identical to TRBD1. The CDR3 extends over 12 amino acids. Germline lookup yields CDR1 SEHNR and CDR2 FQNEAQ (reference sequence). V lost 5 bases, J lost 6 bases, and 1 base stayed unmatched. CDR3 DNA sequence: TGTGCCAGCAGCCGACAGGGAAACATTCAGTACTTC. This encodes CASSRQGNIQYF.

In DNA, the CDR3 is TGCGCCAGCAGCGGGGACAGCCAATACAATGAGCAGTTCTTC. Its translation: CASSGDSQYNEQFF. The gene calls are TRBV5-1 and TRBJ2-1; 7 bases line up with TRBD1. The germline V gene has CDR1 SGHRS and CDR2 YFSETQ. The CDR3 loop spans 14 amino acids. With 4 bases clipped from V and 4 bases from J, the junction kept 5 bases outside the gene matches.

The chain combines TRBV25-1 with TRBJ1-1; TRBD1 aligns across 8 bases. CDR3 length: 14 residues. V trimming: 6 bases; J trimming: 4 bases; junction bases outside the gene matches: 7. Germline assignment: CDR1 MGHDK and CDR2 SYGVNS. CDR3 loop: CASRAGGASTEAFF. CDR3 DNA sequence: TGTGCCAGCAGGGCAGGGGGCGCGAGCACTGAAGCTTTCTTT.

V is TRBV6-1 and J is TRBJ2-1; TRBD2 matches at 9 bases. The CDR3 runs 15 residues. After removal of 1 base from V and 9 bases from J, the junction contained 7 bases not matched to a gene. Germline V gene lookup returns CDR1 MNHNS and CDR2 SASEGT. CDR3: CASSEVAGLASEQFF. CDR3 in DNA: TGTGCCAGCAGTGAAGTAGCGGGACTAGCAAGTGAGCAGTTCTTC.

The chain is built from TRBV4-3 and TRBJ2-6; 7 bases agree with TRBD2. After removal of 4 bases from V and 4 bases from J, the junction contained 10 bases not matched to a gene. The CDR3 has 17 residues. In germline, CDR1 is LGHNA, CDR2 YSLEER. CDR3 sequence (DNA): TGCGCCAGCAGCCGTAGCGGGTTCGAGGGGGGGGCCAACGTCCTGACTTTC. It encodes CASSRSGFEGGANVLTF.

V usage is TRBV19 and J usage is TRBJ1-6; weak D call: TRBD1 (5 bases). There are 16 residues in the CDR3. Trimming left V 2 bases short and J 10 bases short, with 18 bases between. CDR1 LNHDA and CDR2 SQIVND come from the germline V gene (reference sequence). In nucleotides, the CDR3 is TGTGCCAGTAGTATAAGAGGTACAAAAGGGGCCTCACCCCTCCACTTT. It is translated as CASSIRGTKGASPLHF. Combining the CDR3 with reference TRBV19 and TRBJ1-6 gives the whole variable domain DGGITQSPKYLFRKEGQNVTLSCEQNLNHDAMYWYRQDPGQGLRLIYYSQIVNDFQKGDIAEGYSVSREKKESFPLTVTSAQKNPTAFYLCASSIRGTKGASPLHFGNGTRLTVT.

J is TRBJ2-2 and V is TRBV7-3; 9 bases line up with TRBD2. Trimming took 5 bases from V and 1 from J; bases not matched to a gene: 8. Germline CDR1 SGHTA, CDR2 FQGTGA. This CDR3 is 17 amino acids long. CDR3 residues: CASSPNPTSGNTGELFF. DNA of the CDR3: TGTGCCAGCAGCCCGAACCCGACTAGCGGGAACACCGGGGAGCTGTTTTTT.

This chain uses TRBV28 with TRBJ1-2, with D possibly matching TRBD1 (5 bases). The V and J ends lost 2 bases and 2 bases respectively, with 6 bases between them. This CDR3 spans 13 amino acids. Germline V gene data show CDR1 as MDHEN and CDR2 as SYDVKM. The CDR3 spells CASSLAGNYGYTF. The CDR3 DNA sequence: TGTGCCAGCAGTTTAGCAGGGAACTATGGCTACACCTTC.

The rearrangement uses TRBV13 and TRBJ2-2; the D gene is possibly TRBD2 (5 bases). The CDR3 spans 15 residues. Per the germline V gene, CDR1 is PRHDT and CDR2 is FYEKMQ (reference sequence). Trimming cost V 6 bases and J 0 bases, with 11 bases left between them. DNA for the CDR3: TGTGCCAGCAGATATAGCGCCGCGAACACCGGGGAGCTGTTTTTT. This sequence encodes CASRYSAANTGELFF.

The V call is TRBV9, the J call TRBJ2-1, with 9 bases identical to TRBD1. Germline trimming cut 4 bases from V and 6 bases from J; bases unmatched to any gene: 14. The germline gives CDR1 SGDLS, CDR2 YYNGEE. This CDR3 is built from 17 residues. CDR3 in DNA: TGTGCCAGCAGCACGCACCCAGGGACAGGGTCTGGCAATGAGCAGTTCTTC. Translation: CASSTHPGTGSGNEQFF.

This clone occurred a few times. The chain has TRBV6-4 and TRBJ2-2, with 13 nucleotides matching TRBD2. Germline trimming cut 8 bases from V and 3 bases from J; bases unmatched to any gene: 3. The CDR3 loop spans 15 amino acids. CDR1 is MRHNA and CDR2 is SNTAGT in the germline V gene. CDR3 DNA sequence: TGTGCCAGCCAGACTAGCGGGGGGTACACCGGGGAGCTGTTTTTT. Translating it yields CASQTSGGYTGELFF.

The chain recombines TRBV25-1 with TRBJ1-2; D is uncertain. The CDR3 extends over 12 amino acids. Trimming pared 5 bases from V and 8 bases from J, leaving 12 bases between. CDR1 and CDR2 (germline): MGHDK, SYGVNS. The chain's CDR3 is CASSRDWRGYTF. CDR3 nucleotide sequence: TGTGCCAGCAGTCGGGATTGGCGAGGCTACACCTTC.

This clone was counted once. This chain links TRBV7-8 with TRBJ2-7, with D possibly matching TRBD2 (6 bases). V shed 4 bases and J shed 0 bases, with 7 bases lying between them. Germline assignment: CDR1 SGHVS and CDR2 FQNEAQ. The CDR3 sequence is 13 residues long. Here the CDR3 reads CASSSTSSYEQYF. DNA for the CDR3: TGTGCCAGCAGCTCGACTAGCTCCTACGAGCAGTACTTC.

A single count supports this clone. The CDR3 nucleotides read TGTGCCAGCACCACGGGACTAGCGGGAATATACAATGAGCAGTTCTTC. It yields the protein CASTTGLAGIYNEQFF. The chain combines TRBV5-8 with TRBJ2-1, with 13 bases matching TRBD2. The germline gives CDR1 SGHTS, CDR2 YDEGEE. The CDR3 loop spans 16 amino acids. The V gene end was trimmed by 6 bases and the J gene end by 4 bases; junction bases not matched to a gene: 7.